This TCR beta chain was obtained from a study of T cells after yellow fever vaccination. The CDR3 has 16 amino acids. The germline CDR1 and CDR2 sequences are MNHEY and SVGAGI. Unmatched junction bases numbered 10, after V lost 4 bases and J lost 4 bases. General study results and limits: Highly abundant clonotypes carried over from the bulk population could end up in FACS-sorted repertoires as contaminants.

Generation of TCR cDNA used 5'RACE template switching (which added a universal primer site and UMIs). TCRdb called the 5' RACE reads again in MiXCR, with one record for every CDR3 protein. The sample lists about 220,000 distinct CDR3 sequences; less than 3.5% were seen once. A remark on this clonotype: Antigen unknown.

The source was CD4+ T cells sorted from PBMCs, collected 10 days after the yellow fever booster vaccination. This TCR was recovered from a man younger than 35 who received the YFV17D yellow fever vaccine. This chain connects TRBV6-5 to TRBJ1-1; 9 nucleotides line up with TRBD1. CDR3 bases: TGTGCCAGCAGTTTACATCCCGGGACAGGGATCACTGAAGCTTTCTTT. Protein product: CASSLHPGTGITEAFF.